One and the same sample provided the 5 T cell receptor beta chains below, sequenced in a study of neurological immune-mediated disorders. Time point: longitudinal time-point 1 (baseline). TCRdb reprocessed the 5' RACE reads with MiXCR, giving one entry per CDR3 protein. The table lists 55,000 to 75,000 distinct CDR3 sequences, approximately 13% of them singletons. The specimen sequenced was PBMCs. The receptors stem from a female donor with HTLV-1-associated myelopathy (HAM/TSP).

This clonotype turned up a few times. This chain connects TRBV3-1 to TRBJ2-2, with 7 bases identical to TRBD1. The V gene's germline CDR1 is LGHDT and CDR2 YNNKEL (reference sequence). The CDR3 extends over 15 amino acids. V shed 1 base, J shed 4 bases, and the junction held 3 bases outside the gene matches. CDR3 loop: CASSQVSGGTGELFF. The CDR3, as DNA: TGTGCCAGCAGCCAAGTGTCAGGGGGCACCGGGGAGCTGTTTTTT.

The chain employs TRBV7-2 and TRBJ2-5; D remains unclear. This CDR3 has 16 residues. Trimming left V 2 bases short and J 0 bases short, with 13 bases between. Per the germline V gene, CDR1 is SGHTA and CDR2 is FQGNSA. CDR3 DNA sequence: TGTGCCAGCAGCTTAATTGGCTACCCCTACCAAGAGACCCAGTACTTC. Residues: CASSLIGYPYQETQYF.

The sample holds many counts of this clonotype. The V call is TRBV2, the J call TRBJ1-5; no clear D. Germline-derived CDR1 and CDR2 are SNHLY and FYNNEI. The CDR3 runs 13 residues. Trimming removed 3 bases from V and 6 bases from J, with 9 bases in between. CDR3 DNA: TGTGCCAGCAGTGAGGAGGCGGGTCAGCCCCAGCATTTT. Protein sequence: CASSEEAGQPQHF.

Note on this clonotype: One junction end does not reproduce the germline sequence, and a read error may be involved. This chain joins TRBV4-1 and TRBJ1-4; 7 bases fit TRBD1. CDR3 size: 13 residues. Germline V gene data show CDR1 as MGHRA and CDR2 as YSYEKL. DNA of the CDR3: TGCGCCAGCGGCCAAGGGACAGTTGAAAAACTGTTTTTT. This codes for CASGQGTVEKLFF.

Ten or more counts support this clonotype. One end of the junction is discordant with germline, which a read error may explain. The chain links TRBV7-2 to TRBJ2-7; maybe TRBD2 (6 bases). This CDR3 has 13 residues. Germline V gives CDR1 SGHTA, CDR2 FQGNSA. CDR3 DNA: TGTGCCAGCAGCCCCGGGACTCCTGATGCGTTAGACTTC. This sequence encodes CASSPGTPDALDF.